The rows below give T cell receptor beta chains drawn from one sample of a study of CD8+ T cells in alopecia areata. Clones were read by immunoSEQ multiplex PCR, and TCRdb kept only the in-frame ones, dropping some. The table lists 150,000 to 200,000 clones, roughly 60% of them singletons. The specimen comprised CD4+ T cells sorted from blood, sampled at week 24, from a patient treated with tofacitinib. Receptors originate from a human donor with alopecia areata. Both conserved end residues are part of each CDR3. D genes are given only for firm matches. The size entry is marked missing in some rows and otherwise reads once, few, many or a size class.

d_call	v_call	j_call	clone_size	cdr3_nt	cdr3_aa
.	TRBV7-3	TRBJ2-3	.	TGTGCCAGCAGCTTACCTGGGACAGATACGCAGTATTTT	CASSLPGTDTQYF
TRBD1	TRBV7-2	TRBJ1-2	once	TGTGCCAGCAGCTTAGATTCGACAGGGGTTGGCTACACCTTC	CASSLDSTGVGYTF
.	TRBV29-1	TRBJ2-7	.	TGCAGCGTTGTAGGCCAGGGGTTTCCCTACGAGCAGTACTTC	CSVVGQGFPYEQYF
.	TRBV25-1	TRBJ1-2	.	TGTGCCAGCAGCCCGACAAATAACTATGGCTACACCTTC	CASSPTNNYGYTF
.	TRBV30	TRBJ1-1	.	TGTGCCTGGAGTGTACGCGGTCAGGGAGGCACTGAAGCTTTCTTT	CAWSVRGQGGTEAFF
TRBD1	TRBV18	TRBJ2-7	.	TGTGCCAGCTCATCCGGGACAGACCTCTACGAGCAGTACTTC	CASSSGTDLYEQYF
.	TRBV5-1	TRBJ2-3	.	TGCGCCAGCAGCTTACGCACAGATACGCAGTATTTT	CASSLRTDTQYF
.	TRBV19	TRBJ1-1	.	TGTGCCAGTAGTATACCCTATCCAACGGACAAGAACACTGAAGCTTTCTTT	CASSIPYPTDKNTEAFF
.	TRBV29-1	TRBJ2-5	.	TGCAGCGTTGATTTCGAGACCCAGTACTTC	CSVDFETQYF
.	TRBV2	TRBJ1-5	.	TGTGCCAGCAGGAGGACAGACCATAGCAATCAGCCCCAGCATTTT	CASRRTDHSNQPQHF
TRBD2	TRBV11-2	TRBJ2-7	.	TGTGCCAGCAGCCCCGGGGGGGCCGTCGCCTACGAGCAGTACTTC	CASSPGGAVAYEQYF
TRBD2	TRBV30	TRBJ2-5	.	TGTGCCTGGAGTGTAGTAAGGACTAGCGGGGGAATATATGAGACCCAGTACTTC	CAWSVVRTSGGIYETQYF
.	TRBV29-1	TRBJ2-7	.	TGCAGCGTTCATACACGGGGCCACAGTTCCTACGAGCAGTACTTC	CSVHTRGHSSYEQYF
TRBD1	TRBV5-6	TRBJ1-2	.	TGTGCCAGCAGCTTCACAGGGGGAAATGGCTACACCTTC	CASSFTGGNGYTF
TRBD1	TRBV7-7	TRBJ2-1	.	TGTGCCAGCAGCCTGGGGGCAGGGGGAAACTCCTACAATGAGCAGTTCTTC	CASSLGAGGNSYNEQFF
.	TRBV7-8	TRBJ2-5	once	TGTGCCAGCAGGCCAATTACCGCCTCAAAGGAGACCCAGTACTTC	CASRPITASKETQYF
TRBD1	TRBV23-1	TRBJ1-2	few	TGCGCCAGCACCCGATATAAGGTCAGGGGGAACTATGGCTACACCTTC	CASTRYKVRGNYGYTF
TRBD1	TRBV15	TRBJ2-1	.	TGTGCCACCAGCAGAGATTTCGGACAGGGGGCGGATGAGCAGTTCTTC	CATSRDFGQGADEQFF
.	TRBV29-1	TRBJ2-7	.	TGCAGCGTTGAAGATGGGGAGGACGAGCAGTACTTC	CSVEDGEDEQYF
TRBD1	TRBV7-2	TRBJ2-5	.	TGTGCCAGCAGGAGGGGACAGGGTGGGGAGACCCAGTACTTC	CASRRGQGGETQYF
TRBD1	TRBV7-9	TRBJ1-1	few	TGTGCCAGCAGCTGGGGGACAGGAGGGAACACTGAAGCTTTCTTT	CASSWGTGGNTEAFF
TRBD1	TRBV25-1	TRBJ1-4	.	TGTGCCAGCAGTGTTCCGGGACAGCTTAATGAAAAACTGTTTTTT	CASSVPGQLNEKLFF
TRBD2	TRBV7-2	TRBJ2-7	.	TGTGCCAGCAGCTTAGTTGGTACTAGCGGGGGCGACGAGCAGTACTTC	CASSLVGTSGGDEQYF
.	TRBV6-1	TRBJ1-2	few	TGTGCCAGCAGTGGCAGGGATGGCTACACCTTC	CASSGRDGYTF
.	TRBV29-1	TRBJ2-3	medium-sized	TGCAGCGTTGAAGAAGTCGCAGCTAGCACAGATACGCAGTATTTT	CSVEEVAASTDTQYF
.	TRBV20-1	TRBJ1-1	few	TGCAGTGACAAACCGGGACCTGAAGCTTTCTTT	CSDKPGPEAFF
.	TRBV18	TRBJ2-5	few	TGTGCCAGCTCACCCAAGGCTGGGGAGACCCAGTACTTC	CASSPKAGETQYF
.	TRBV29-1	TRBJ2-5	.	TGCAGCGTTGAAAGCCAGCAAGAGACCCAGTACTTC	CSVESQQETQYF
TRBD1	TRBV29-1	TRBJ2-6	.	TGCAGCGTATCCGGACAGGGTTGGTCTGGGGCCAACGTCCTGACTTTC	CSVSGQGWSGANVLTF
.	TRBV30	TRBJ2-1	once	TGTGCCTGGGCTACACAGGGTGATGAGCAGTTCTTC	CAWATQGDEQFF
TRBD2	TRBV6-6	TRBJ2-3	.	TGTGCCAGCAGTAGGGGACTAGCGGGGGGCACAGATACGCAGTATTTT	CASSRGLAGGTDTQYF
.	TRBV15	TRBJ2-1	.	TGTGCCACCAGCAGAGAGGGAAAGCAGTTCTTC	CATSREGKQFF
TRBD1	TRBV6-1	TRBJ1-2	.	TGTGCCAGCAGTGAACCGGGACAGGGGGCGGCTGGCTACACCTTC	CASSEPGQGAAGYTF
.	TRBV30	TRBJ1-2	.	TGTGCCTGGAGTGTGGTGGACGGCGGCTACACCTTC	CAWSVVDGGYTF
.	TRBV7-9	TRBJ1-1	.	TGTGCCAGCAGCGTCACAGGGCTGAACACTGAAGCTTTCTTT	CASSVTGLNTEAFF
.	TRBV30	TRBJ1-3	.	TGTGCCTGGAGCCGACCTGGGAATGCTGGAAACACCATATATTTT	CAWSRPGNAGNTIYF
.	TRBV4-3	TRBJ1-6	once	TGCGCCAGCAGCCAAGATTCACAGTATAATTCACCCCTCCACTTT	CASSQDSQYNSPLHF
.	TRBV29-1	TRBJ1-2	.	TGCAGCGTGCAGGGTGAATGGGACTATGGCTACACCTTC	CSVQGEWDYGYTF
TRBD1	TRBV7-8	TRBJ2-3	few	TGTGCCAGCAGCTTAGAACAGGGGGCGGTAAATACGCAGTATTTT	CASSLEQGAVNTQYF